Shown below are 8 T cell receptor beta chains from a single sample sequenced in a study of identical twins. TCRdb reprocessed the 5' RACE reads with MiXCR, giving one entry per CDR3 protein. Found here are 500,000 to 700,000 distinct CDR3 sequences, 7% to 7.5% of them singletons; the top ten hold roughly 1.5%. These data were likewise used in another study, on yellow fever vaccine responses in identical twins.

The sequenced material came from PBMCs. The receptor source for this set is a woman in her late teens or twenties in good health.

V is TRBV27 and J is TRBJ2-3, with 10 bases aligning to TRBD2. The CDR3 is 15 amino acids. CDR1 and CDR2 (germline): MNHEY, SMNVEV (reference sequence). Trimming took 6 bases from V and 5 from J; bases not matched to a gene: 8. The CDR3 sequence is CASSNLAGAKDTQYF. CDR3 DNA: TGTGCCAGCAGCAATCTAGCGGGAGCTAAAGATACGCAGTATTTT.

This clonotype turned up a few times. The rearrangement uses TRBV7-2 and TRBJ2-7; no clear D. Germline lookup yields CDR1 SGHTA and CDR2 FQGNSA. The length of the CDR3 is 13 residues. Trimming took 4 bases from V and 3 from J, leaving 10 bases between them. The CDR3 loop reads CASSSLDIYEQYF. In DNA, the CDR3 is TGTGCCAGCAGCTCCCTAGACATCTACGAGCAGTACTTC.

In DNA form, the CDR3 reads TGTGCCATCAGTGAGGGGCCTACCTACGAGCAGTACTTC. It yields the protein CAISEGPTYEQYF. This chain uses TRBV10-3 with TRBJ2-7; no reliable D call. CDR3 length: 13 amino acids. The V end lost 2 bases, the J end lost 2 bases, and 7 bases lay between the germline ends. Germline CDR1 is ENHRY and CDR2 is SYGVKD.

This clonotype was recorded a few times. This chain uses TRBV2 with TRBJ2-1; 11 nucleotides agree with TRBD2. CDR1 is SNHLY, CDR2 FYNNEI, per germline. Trimming cost V 5 bases and J 4 bases; bases outside gene matches: 7. The CDR3 extends over 16 amino acids. The CDR3 reads CASSQRGLAAYNEQFF. The CDR3 DNA reads as TGTGCCAGCAGTCAGCGGGGACTAGCGGCTTACAATGAGCAGTTCTTC.

There are many counts of this clonotype. The chain has TRBV20-1 and TRBJ2-1; 10 bases map to TRBD2. The germline gives CDR1 DFQATT, CDR2 SNEGSKA (reference sequence). The CDR3 length is 18 residues. V dropped 0 bases and J dropped 4; count of bases not matched to a gene: 12. In nucleotides, the CDR3 is TGCAGTGCTAGAGATCGGGCTAGCGGGAGACCCCCTTACAATGAGCAGTTCTTC. Translated, it gives CSARDRASGRPPYNEQFF.

This clonotype appeared a few times. Given a much more abundant clone one base away, this may be a read error. This chain uses TRBV12-3 or TRBV12-4 with TRBJ1-1, with D hard to call. Trimming took off 6 bases at V and 1 base at J, with 3 bases between the two ends. The CDR3 is 11 residues long. CDR3 DNA sequence: TGTGCCAGCAGATGGAACACTGAAGCTTTCTTT. As protein: CASRWNTEAFF.

There are a few counts of this clonotype. The chain uses TRBV7-3 and TRBJ2-2; D unresolved. This CDR3 contains 15 residues. Deletions cut 5 bases from V and 5 bases from J, with 15 bases between. Germline V lookup: CDR1 SGHTA, CDR2 FQGTGA. CDR3 in amino acids: CASSPRAEQTGELFF. The CDR3, as DNA: TGTGCCAGCAGCCCACGGGCGGAACAAACCGGGGAGCTGTTTTTT.

This clonotype was seen many times. The V call is TRBV20-1, the J call TRBJ2-7, with 8 bases lining up with TRBD1. Looked up from germline, CDR1 is DFQATT and CDR2 is SNEGSKA (reference sequence). V lost 2 bases to trimming and J lost 4 bases; unmatched junction nucleotides: 1. The CDR3 is 12 amino acids. For the CDR3, the DNA is TGCAGTGCTAGACGACAGGGGTACGAGCAGTACGTC. Translating it yields CSARRQGYEQYV.